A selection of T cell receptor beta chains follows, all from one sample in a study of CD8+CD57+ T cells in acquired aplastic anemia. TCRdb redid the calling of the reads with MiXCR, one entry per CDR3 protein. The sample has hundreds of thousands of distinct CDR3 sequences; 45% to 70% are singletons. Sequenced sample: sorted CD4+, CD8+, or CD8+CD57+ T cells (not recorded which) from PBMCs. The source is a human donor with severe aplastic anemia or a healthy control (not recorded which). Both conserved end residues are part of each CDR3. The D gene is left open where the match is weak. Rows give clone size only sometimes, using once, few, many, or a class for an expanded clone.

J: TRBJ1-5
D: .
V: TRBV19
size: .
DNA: TGTGCCAGTAGTATATCGGGGACACCTCTCTCCGGGCCCCAGCATTTT
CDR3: CASSISGTPLSGPQHF

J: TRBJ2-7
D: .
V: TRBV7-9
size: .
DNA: TGTGCCAGCAGCTTAGGTCAGGTCGGGGACAAGCAGTACTTC
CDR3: CASSLGQVGDKQYF

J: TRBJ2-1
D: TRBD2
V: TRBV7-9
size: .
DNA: TGTGCCAGCAGCTTGGCCGTAACTAGCGGGAGGGGTGGCAATGAGCAGTTCTTC
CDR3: CASSLAVTSGRGGNEQFF

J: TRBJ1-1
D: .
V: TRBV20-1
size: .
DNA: TGCAGTGCTAGTCGGGGGAACACTGAAGCTTTCTTT
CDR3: CSASRGNTEAFF

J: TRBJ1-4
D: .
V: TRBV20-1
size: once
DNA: TGCAGTGCTAGAGATCGGGGGCAGGGAAATGAAAAACTGTTTTTT
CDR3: CSARDRGQGNEKLFF

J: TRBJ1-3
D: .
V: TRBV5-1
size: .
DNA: TGCGCCAGCAGCAACCCTTCCGGGACATCAAGCTCTGGAAACACCATATATTTT
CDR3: CASSNPSGTSSSGNTIYF

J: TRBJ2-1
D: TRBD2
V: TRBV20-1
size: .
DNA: TGCAGTGCTAGTAAAGCGGGGATCTTC
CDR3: CSASKAGIF

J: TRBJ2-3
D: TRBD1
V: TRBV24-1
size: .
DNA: TGTGCTAGAGTCGGACAGGGCACAGATACGCAGTATTTT
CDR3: CARVGQGTDTQYF

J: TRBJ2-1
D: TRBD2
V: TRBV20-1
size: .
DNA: TGCAGTGCTAGAGTGGAGGGAGGGCGGTACAATGAGCAGTTCTTC
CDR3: CSARVEGGRYNEQFF

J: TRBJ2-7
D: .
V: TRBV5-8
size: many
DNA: TGTGCCCGCAGAGAGGGGGTCGAGCAGTACTTC
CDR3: CARREGVEQYF